This entry concerns a single T cell receptor beta chain. Its antigen remains unidentified. Germline CDR1 reads MNHNS; CDR2 reads SASEGT. The CDR3 covers 14 residues. V dropped 6 bases and J dropped 5 bases, with 16 bases sitting between them. Data came from immunoSEQ multiplex PCR; TCRdb stores just in-frame clones and leaves some out. The table records 80,000 to 90,000 clones, about 89% of them present only once. These data come from a study of T cell responses to AZD1222 COVID-19 vaccine. The analysis combined second doses at about 4 or about 12 weeks. General observations from the study: Seropositive status at baseline applied to only six AZD1222 recipients. In a largely white British group with more females than males, clonal diversity was possibly underestimated. Researchers took repertoire samples only after the peak T cell response had come.

This sequence was found in an adult who received the AZD1222 COVID-19 vaccine. The sample was peripheral blood, taken 28 days after the second AZD1222 dose. The chain uses TRBV6-1 and TRBJ1-2; D not resolved. The CDR3 region has the DNA TGTGCCAGCAGATTAGTGGCGGAGGGATATGGCTACACCTTC. It encodes CASRLVAEGYGYTF.